A single sample is the source of the 7 T cell receptor beta chains below, sequenced in a study of T cells after posttransplantation cyclophosphamide. Clones were read by immunoSEQ multiplex PCR, and TCRdb kept only the in-frame ones, dropping some. The sample offers about 30,000 clones and no singletons, the top ten holding around 4.8%. Sequencing was carried out using PBMCs. These receptors were taken from a woman aged 25 to 45 in good health and a related stem cell transplant donor.

This clone came up many times. The genes are TRBV11-2 and TRBJ2-5, with 11 bases matching TRBD1. With V trimmed by 5 bases and J by 7 bases, 9 bases remained unmatched. The CDR3 has 15 residues. Germline V gives CDR1 SGHAT, CDR2 FQNNGV. For the CDR3, the DNA is TGTGCCAGCAGCCTACCGGGACAGGGGGTTTTGACCCAGTACTTC. Its protein is CASSLPGQGVLTQYF.

The chain joins TRBV29-1 to TRBJ2-7; the match to TRBD2 covers 7 bases. Germline trimming cut 2 bases from V and 3 bases from J; bases unmatched to any gene: 7. Germline CDR1 is SQVTM and CDR2 is ANQGSEA. This CDR3 region has 14 residues. The CDR3 reads CSVELAEFHYEQYF. The CDR3 DNA sequence: TGCAGCGTTGAACTAGCGGAGTTTCACTACGAGCAGTACTTC.

This clone was recorded many times. This rearrangement joins TRBV11-3 to TRBJ2-7, with 8 bases identical to TRBD2. The ends lost 5 bases at V and 5 bases at J; junction bases unmatched: 5. The CDR3 length is 13 residues. Looked up from germline, CDR1 is SGHNT and CDR2 is YENEEA. CDR3 residues: CASSLSGGNEQYF. The CDR3 DNA is TGTGCCAGCAGCCTTTCGGGGGGGAACGAGCAGTACTTC.

The V and J genes are TRBV5-5 and TRBJ1-2; the D gene is possibly TRBD1 (6 bases). The CDR3 length is 16 residues. The V gene lost 2 bases and the J gene lost 4 bases, with 18 bases spanning the gap. CDR1 and CDR2 (germline): SGHKS, YYEKEE (reference sequence). In DNA form, the CDR3 reads TGTGCCAGCAGCTTCTCACCGGACAGTGCGTCCTATGGCTACACCTTC. Amino acids: CASSFSPDSASYGYTF.

This clone was seen many times. The V call is TRBV27, the J call TRBJ2-2; D gene ambiguous. Germline CDR1 MNHEY, CDR2 SMNVEV (reference sequence). V lost 5 bases, J lost 2 bases, and 3 bases lay in between. This CDR3 region has 12 residues. CDR3: CASSLNTGELFF. CDR3 DNA sequence: TGTGCCAGCAGTCTTAACACCGGGGAGCTGTTTTTT.

The rearrangement uses TRBV6-5 and TRBJ2-2; no clear D. CDR1 is MNHEY, CDR2 SVGAGI, per germline. The V and J ends lost 5 bases and 0 bases respectively, with 10 bases between them. CDR3 size: 15 residues. The CDR3, as DNA: TGTGCCAGCAGTCACCGCCGGTCGAACACCGGGGAGCTGTTTTTT. It yields the protein CASSHRRSNTGELFF.

This clone was observed at least ten times. V and J are TRBV6-8 and TRBJ1-5; D is unclear. Deletions cut 3 bases from V and 0 bases from J, with 12 bases between. Germline V gene lookup returns CDR1 MNHGY and CDR2 SAAAGT. The CDR3 extends over 16 amino acids. The CDR3 coding sequence is TGTGCCAGCAGTTATGAACAGCCGTATAGCAATCAGCCCCAGCATTTT. This codes for CASSYEQPYSNQPQHF.